This T cell receptor beta chain was found in a study of resident and recirculating memory T cells in vitiligo. Study details: Epidermis came from shave biopsies of lesional and nonlesional sites, plus PBMCs.

Clones were sequenced by immunoSEQ multiplex PCR, and TCRdb holds only the in-frame ones, with some missing. The sample carries roughly 80,000 clones, about 91% recorded once. The CDR3 has 14 amino acids. V dropped 4 bases and J dropped 2 bases, with 13 bases sitting between them. Germline V gives CDR1 SGDLS, CDR2 YYNGEE. Sequences were obtained from blood. This rearrangement joins TRBV9 to TRBJ2-7; D gene ambiguous. This TCR was sampled from a male donor with vitiligo. The CDR3 reads CASSPRGTAYEQYF. CDR3 in DNA: TGTGCCAGCAGCCCGAGAGGAACGGCCTACGAGCAGTACTTC.